This TCR beta chain was observed in a study of early T cells in non-severe SARS-CoV-2 infection (TCRdb year 2021). Turning to the overall study: Because TCR sequencing relied on bulk RNA taken from unsorted whole blood, pairing of alpha and beta chains was not possible. The investigation overall reported the following: VDJdb matching was skewed toward anti-spike CD8 responses and likely underestimated virus-specific expansions by missing private and CD4 specificities.

This clonotype was seen many times. The specificity of this receptor is unknown. No base-level quality is on record; no much larger clone is a single base apart. Library preparation used 5' RACE. The instrument given in TCRdb is NextSeq 500. Unique molecular identifiers were attached to individual cDNA molecules in the TCR library protocol so that sequencing error and PCR bias could be corrected. Sequencing covered both TCR alpha and beta chains, and within each sample the abundances of alpha and beta sequences were tightly co-correlated. In the authors' own workflow: Decombinator V4 was used to perform V gene, J gene and CDR3 annotation of TCR sequences. TCRs were defined as expanded if a significant change between any two time points was detected under a Poisson model with p below 0.0001. Abundances of TCRs were expressed as counts per million after normalisation to the total number of TCRs sequenced in each sample. MAIT TCRs were defined by TRAV1-2 paired with TRAJ12, TRAJ20 or TRAJ33, and iNKT TCRs by TRAV10 paired with TRAJ18. A search of VDJdb, accessed on 1 November 2021, was run for TCRs annotated to CMV, EBV and SARS-CoV-2, with TCRs annotated for multiple antigens excluded. The public reads were reanalyzed by TCRdb: fastp trimming at Q25, MiXCR alignment, in-frame beta chains only. Here each entry gathers all rows of one CDR3 protein and keeps the most common genes and DNA. The V and J calls, along with clone size, are taken from TCRdb and not from the paper's own processing. Counted in this sample were about 68,000 distinct CDR3 sequences; around 9.9% of them appeared once. The ten biggest clones cover around 6.1% of the sample.

Sequences LGHNA (CDR1) and YSLEER (CDR2) are obtained from the germline V gene. The CDR3 has 15 amino acids, counting the end cysteine and phenylalanine. Of the read, only the CDR3 DNA is kept; its 45 bases are in frame from base 1. Trimming accounts for 1 base at V and 4 bases at J, while the number of junction bases matched to no gene is 2. This was a case-control study nested in a cohort of healthcare workers in London, UK, who had nasopharyngeal swab PCR tests and blood samples taken every week. Between 23 and 31 March 2020, the week of the UK lockdown, healthcare workers were enrolled and then followed up weekly for as long as 16 weeks.

Specimen: whole blood. The chain employs TRBV4-3 and TRBJ2-7; 12 junctional bases match TRBD2. This sequence originates from an adult who was a healthcare worker with PCR-confirmed SARS-CoV-2 infection or an uninfected control (not recorded which). The CDR3 reads CASSQVGTSGYEQYF. Read as DNA, the sequence is TGCGCCAGCAGCCAAGTAGGGACTAGCGGGTACGAGCAGTACTTC.